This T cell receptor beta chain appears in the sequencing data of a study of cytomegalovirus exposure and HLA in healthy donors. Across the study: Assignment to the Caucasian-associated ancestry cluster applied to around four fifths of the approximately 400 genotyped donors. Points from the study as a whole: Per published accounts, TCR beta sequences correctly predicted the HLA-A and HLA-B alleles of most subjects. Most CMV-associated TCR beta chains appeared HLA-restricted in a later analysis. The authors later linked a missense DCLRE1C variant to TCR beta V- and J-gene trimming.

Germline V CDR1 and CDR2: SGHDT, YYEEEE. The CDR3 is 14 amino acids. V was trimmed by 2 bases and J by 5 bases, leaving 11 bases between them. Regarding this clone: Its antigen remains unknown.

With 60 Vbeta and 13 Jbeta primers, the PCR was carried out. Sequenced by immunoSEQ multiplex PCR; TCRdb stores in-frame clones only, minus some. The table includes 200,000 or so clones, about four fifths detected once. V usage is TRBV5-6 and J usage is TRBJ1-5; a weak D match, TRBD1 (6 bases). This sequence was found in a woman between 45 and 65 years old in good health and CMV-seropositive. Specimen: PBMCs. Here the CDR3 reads CASSFRQAHQPQHF. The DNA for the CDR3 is TGTGCCAGCAGCTTTAGACAGGCACATCAGCCCCAGCATTTT.